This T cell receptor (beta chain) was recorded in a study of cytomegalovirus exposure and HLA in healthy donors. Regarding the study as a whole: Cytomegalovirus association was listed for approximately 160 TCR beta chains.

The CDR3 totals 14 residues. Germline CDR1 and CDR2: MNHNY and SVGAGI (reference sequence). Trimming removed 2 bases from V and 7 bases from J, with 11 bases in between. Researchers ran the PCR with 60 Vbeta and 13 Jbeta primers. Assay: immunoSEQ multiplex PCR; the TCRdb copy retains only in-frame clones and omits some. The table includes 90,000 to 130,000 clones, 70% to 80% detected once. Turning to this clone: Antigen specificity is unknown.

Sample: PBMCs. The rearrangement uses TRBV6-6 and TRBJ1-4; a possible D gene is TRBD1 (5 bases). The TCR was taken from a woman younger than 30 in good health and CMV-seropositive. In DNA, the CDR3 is TGTGCCAGCAGTTACGTGCAGGGCACTGAAAAACTGTTTTTT. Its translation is CASSYVQGTEKLFF.